These T cell receptor beta chains were read from a single sample in a study of blood T cell repertoires in COVID-19. Produced via immunoSEQ multiplex PCR; TCRdb's table is partial and in-frame only. The data contain fewer than 200,000 clones, around 90% of them seen just once; the ten biggest clones take up roughly 2%. Specimen: peripheral blood. The receptors come from a man aged 45 to 65 who had recovered from COVID-19. The CDR3 runs from the conserved cysteine through the conserved F or W. The order of the fields is CDR3 protein, CDR3 DNA, D gene, V gene, clone size, CDR3 length, J gene. D genes are given only for firm matches. Clone size is not always given. Where it is, it says once, few, many or a class for expanded clones.

CATEETGGNQYF | TGTGCCACCGAAGAGACAGGGGGCAATCAGTACTTC | TRBD1 | TRBV28 | once | 12 | TRBJ2-7
CASSLGGRGQGNIQYF | TGCGCCAGCAGCTTGGGAGGCAGGGGGCAGGGAAACATTCAGTACTTC | TRBD1 | TRBV5-1 | - | 16 | TRBJ2-4
CASSEGQGNYGYTF | TGTGCCAGCTCGGAGGGACAGGGAAACTATGGCTACACCTTC | TRBD1 | TRBV18 | - | 14 | TRBJ1-2
CASSLRGHGYTF | TGTGCCAGCAGCTTAAGGGGGCACGGCTACACCTTC | TRBD1 | TRBV7-2 | - | 12 | TRBJ1-2
CASSDGPGVTGELFF | TGTGCCAGCAGTGACGGCCCTGGAGTCACCGGGGAGCTGTTTTTT | - | TRBV25-1 | - | 15 | TRBJ2-2
CASSYGTGGFYNYEQYF | TGTGCCAGCAGCTATGGGACAGGGGGGTTTTACAACTACGAGCAGTACTTC | TRBD1 | TRBV6-2/TRBV6-3 | - | 17 | TRBJ2-7
CASSYFQRGALYEQYF | TGTGCCAGCAGTTACTTCCAGCGGGGGGCCCTCTACGAGCAGTACTTC | TRBD2 | TRBV6-2/TRBV6-3 | few | 16 | TRBJ2-7
CSGTRQGIREAFF | TGCAGCGGGACAAGACAGGGGATAAGGGAAGCTTTCTTT | TRBD1 | TRBV29-1 | - | 13 | TRBJ1-1
CASSLAGGWSPDTQYF | TGTGCCAGCAGCTTAGCCGGGGGGTGGTCCCCAGATACGCAGTATTTT | TRBD2 | TRBV7-6 | - | 16 | TRBJ2-3
CASSPGAGDSYGYTF | TGTGCCAGCTCCCCCGGTGCAGGCGATTCCTATGGCTACACCTTC | - | TRBV18 | - | 15 | TRBJ1-2
CAISARDRGIDTQYF | TGTGCCATCAGTGCCCGGGACAGGGGGATAGATACGCAGTATTTT | TRBD1 | TRBV10-3 | - | 15 | TRBJ2-3
CASSDHRTAGNQPQHF | TGTGCCAGTAGTGACCACCGGACAGCCGGCAATCAGCCCCAGCATTTT | - | TRBV19 | - | 16 | TRBJ1-5
CATFSGAYNEQFF | TGTGCCACCTTCTCGGGAGCCTACAATGAGCAGTTCTTC | - | TRBV19 | once | 13 | TRBJ2-1
CASSRDRVSETQYF | TGTGCCAGCAGTCGAGACAGGGTATCGGAGACCCAGTACTTC | TRBD1 | TRBV2 | - | 14 | TRBJ2-5
CASSPRLAVYYEQYF | TGTGCCAGCAGCCCCCGACTAGCGGTTTACTACGAGCAGTACTTC | TRBD2 | TRBV3-1/TRBV3-2 | - | 15 | TRBJ2-7
CASRTGGSGNTIYF | TGTGCCAGCCGGACAGGGGGCTCTGGAAACACCATATATTTT | TRBD1 | TRBV19 | once | 14 | TRBJ1-3
CASRGTGERVRQPQHF | TGTGCCAGCAGGGGGACAGGGGAGCGGGTGCGTCAGCCCCAGCATTTT | TRBD1 | TRBV2 | - | 16 | TRBJ1-5
CASSQEDGNSPLHF | TGTGCCAGCTCCCAGGAGGACGGGAATTCACCCCTCCACTTT | - | TRBV18 | - | 14 | TRBJ1-6
CASSPRGDRNYGYTF | TGTGCCAGCAGCCCCCGAGGGGACAGGAACTATGGCTACACCTTC | TRBD1 | TRBV9 | once | 15 | TRBJ1-2
CASSTGLPGELFF | TGTGCCAGCAGCACGGGACTTCCCGGGGAGCTGTTTTTT | - | TRBV7-7 | - | 13 | TRBJ2-2
CASSTHNSPLHF | TGTGCCAGCAGTACACATAATTCACCCCTCCACTTT | - | TRBV27 | - | 12 | TRBJ1-6